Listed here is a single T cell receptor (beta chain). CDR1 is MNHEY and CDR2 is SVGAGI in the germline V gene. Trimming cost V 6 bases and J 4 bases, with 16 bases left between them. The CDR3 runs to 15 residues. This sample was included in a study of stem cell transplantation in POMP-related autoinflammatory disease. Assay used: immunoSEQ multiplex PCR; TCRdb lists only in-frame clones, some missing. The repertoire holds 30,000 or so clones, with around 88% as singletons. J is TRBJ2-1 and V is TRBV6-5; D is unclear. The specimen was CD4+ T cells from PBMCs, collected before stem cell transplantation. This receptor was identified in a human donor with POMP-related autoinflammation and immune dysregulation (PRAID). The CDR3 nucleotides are TGTGCCAGCAGCCCCGGGCCAAAATTTTACAATGAGCAGTTCTTC. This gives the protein CASSPGPKFYNEQFF.